This T cell receptor beta chain was sequenced during a study of tumor-infiltrating lymphocytes in primary liver carcinoma. Whole-study context: Among the tumors, stages were T1-T3 N0M0 and sizes about 4 to 10 cm.

Per the germline V gene, CDR1 is SQVTM and CDR2 is ANQGSEA. V shed 5 bases and J shed 7 bases, with 17 bases lying between them. The CDR3 covers 13 residues. Study results and caveats: Bulk unsorted samples prevented comparison of CD4+ and CD8+ repertoires. The 250 largest clones made up significantly more of tumor than blood repertoires (p = 0.039).

As concerns this clonotype: Antigen specificity is unknown.

The source of the blood RNA was unsorted whole blood, and germline DNA was extracted as well. The study enrolled treatment-naive patients with chronic HBV infection. Production of TCR beta cDNA used around 0.45 ug total RNA together with a constant-region primer. ARM-PCR was slightly modified, and three nested multiplex PCR rounds with it gave rise to the TCR beta libraries. A C-beta reverse primer was combined with TRBV1-TRBV30 forward primers in the first two PCR rounds, and each round had 10 cycles. TCRdb recomputed calls from the multiplex PCR reads with MiXCR, one row per CDR3 protein. Of some 190,000 distinct CDR3 sequences in the sample, about 60% were seen once.

The V and J genes are TRBV29-1 and TRBJ1-1, with D perhaps matching TRBD1 (5 bases). This TCR derives from a man aged 40-55 years with primary liver carcinoma and hepatitis B virus infection. The material sequenced was peripheral blood. CDR3 region: CSVLQGLGGEAFF. In DNA form, the CDR3 reads TGCAGCGTTTTGCAGGGCCTGGGGGGTGAAGCTTTCTTT.